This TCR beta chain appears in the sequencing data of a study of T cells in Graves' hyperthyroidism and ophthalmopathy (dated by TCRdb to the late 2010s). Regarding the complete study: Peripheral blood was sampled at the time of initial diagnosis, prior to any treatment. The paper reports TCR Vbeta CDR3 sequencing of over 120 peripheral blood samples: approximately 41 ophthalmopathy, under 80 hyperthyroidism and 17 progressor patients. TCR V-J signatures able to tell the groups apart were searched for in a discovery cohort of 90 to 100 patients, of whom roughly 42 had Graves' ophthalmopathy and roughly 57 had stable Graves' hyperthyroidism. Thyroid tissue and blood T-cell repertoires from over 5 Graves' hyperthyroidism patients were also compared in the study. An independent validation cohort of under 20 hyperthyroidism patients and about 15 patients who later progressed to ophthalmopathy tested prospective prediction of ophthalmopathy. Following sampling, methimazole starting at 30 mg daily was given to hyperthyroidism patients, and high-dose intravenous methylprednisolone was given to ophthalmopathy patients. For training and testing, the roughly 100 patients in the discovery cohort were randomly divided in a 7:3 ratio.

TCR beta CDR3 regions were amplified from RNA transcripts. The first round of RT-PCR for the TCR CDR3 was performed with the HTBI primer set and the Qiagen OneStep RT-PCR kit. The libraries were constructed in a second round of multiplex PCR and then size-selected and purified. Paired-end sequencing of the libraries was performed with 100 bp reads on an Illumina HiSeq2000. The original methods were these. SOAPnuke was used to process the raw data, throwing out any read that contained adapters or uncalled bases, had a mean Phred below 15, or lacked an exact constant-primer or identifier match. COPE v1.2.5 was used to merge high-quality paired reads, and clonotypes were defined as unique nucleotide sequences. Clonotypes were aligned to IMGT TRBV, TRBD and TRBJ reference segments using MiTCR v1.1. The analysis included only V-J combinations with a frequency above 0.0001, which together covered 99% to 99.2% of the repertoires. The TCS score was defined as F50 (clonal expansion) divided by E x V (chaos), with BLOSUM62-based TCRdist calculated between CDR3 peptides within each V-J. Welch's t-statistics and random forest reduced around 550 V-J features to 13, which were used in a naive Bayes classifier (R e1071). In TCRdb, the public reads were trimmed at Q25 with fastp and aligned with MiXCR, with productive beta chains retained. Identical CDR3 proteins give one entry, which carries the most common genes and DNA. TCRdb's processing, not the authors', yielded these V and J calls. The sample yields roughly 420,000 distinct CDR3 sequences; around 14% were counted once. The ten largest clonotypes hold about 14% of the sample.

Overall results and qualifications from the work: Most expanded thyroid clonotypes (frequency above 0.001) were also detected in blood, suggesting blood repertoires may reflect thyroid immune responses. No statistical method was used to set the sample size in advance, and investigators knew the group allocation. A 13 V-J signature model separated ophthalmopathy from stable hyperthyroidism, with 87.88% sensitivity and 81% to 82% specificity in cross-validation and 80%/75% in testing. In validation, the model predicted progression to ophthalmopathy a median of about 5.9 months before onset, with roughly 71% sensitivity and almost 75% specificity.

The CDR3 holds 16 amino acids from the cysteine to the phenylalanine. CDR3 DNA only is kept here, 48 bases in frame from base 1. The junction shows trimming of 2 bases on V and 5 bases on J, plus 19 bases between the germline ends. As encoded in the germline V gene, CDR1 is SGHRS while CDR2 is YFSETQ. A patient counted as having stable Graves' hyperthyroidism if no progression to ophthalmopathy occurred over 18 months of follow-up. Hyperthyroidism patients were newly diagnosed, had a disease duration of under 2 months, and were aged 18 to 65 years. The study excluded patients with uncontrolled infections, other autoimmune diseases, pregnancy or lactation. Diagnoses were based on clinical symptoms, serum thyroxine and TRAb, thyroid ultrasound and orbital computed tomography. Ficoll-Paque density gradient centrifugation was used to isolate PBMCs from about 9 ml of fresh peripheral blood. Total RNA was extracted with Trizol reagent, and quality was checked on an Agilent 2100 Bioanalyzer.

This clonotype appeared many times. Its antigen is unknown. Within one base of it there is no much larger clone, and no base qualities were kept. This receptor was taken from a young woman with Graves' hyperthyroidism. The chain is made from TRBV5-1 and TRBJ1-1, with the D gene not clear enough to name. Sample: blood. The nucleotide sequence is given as TGCGCCAGCAGCTTTAACGGGATAGTCTCGGGTACTGAAGCTTTCTTT. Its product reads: CASSFNGIVSGTEAFF.